The source of this T cell receptor (beta chain) is a study of shared clonotypes between healthy human individuals. General study results and limits: Clonotypes which were not shared had lower generation probabilities than clonotypes that all four donors shared.

Donors comprised only Caucasian adults living in Nashville, Tennessee. About this clone: Its antigen is not known.

Each subset's genomic DNA was shared equally among a number of immunoSEQ plates. Assay: immunoSEQ multiplex PCR; the TCRdb copy retains only in-frame clones and omits some. This sample has approximately 2.5 million clones, with approximately 93% found just once. Germline loops: CDR1 SGHRS, CDR2 YFSETQ. V was pared by 2 bases and J by 9 bases, with 8 bases of the junction left unmatched. This CDR3 has 15 amino acids. Source material: naive CD4+ T cells from PBMCs. Subset in this sample: CD45RA+ positively selected. This clonotype originated in a man aged 18 to 30 in good health. Some clones in this sample may be carry-over from other donors' samples. This chain connects TRBV5-1 to TRBJ2-1; 10 bases agree with TRBD2. The CDR3 DNA sequence: TGCGCCAGCAGCTTCACCCTAGCGGGAGTGATTGAGCAGTTCTTC. This sequence encodes CASSFTLAGVIEQFF.